This T cell receptor (beta chain) was identified in a study of blood T cells in healthy people across ages. It was with a sample-barcoded 5' primer and a J-beta primer mix that a second PCR of roughly 7 to 11 cycles was run. From the 5' RACE reads, TCRdb called clonotypes with MiXCR, one entry per CDR3 protein. This table has 600,000 to 900,000 distinct CDR3 sequences, under 30% appearing once. In germline, CDR1 is SGHRS, CDR2 YFSETQ. V was shortened by 0 bases and J by 8 bases, with 11 bases between the two germline ends. CDR3 size: 14 residues. These data were likewise used in another study, on T cells of mothers and their children.

This TCR came from a boy aged 5-17 years in good health. Specimen: blood. This rearrangement joins TRBV5-1 to TRBJ1-4, with TRBD1 as a possible D gene (5 bases). This CDR3 reads CASSLVRVEEKLFF. In DNA form, the CDR3 reads TGCGCCAGCAGCTTGGTCAGGGTTGAAGAAAAACTGTTTTTT.